These 14 T cell receptor beta chains were all obtained from the same sample, sequenced in a study of identical twins. TCRdb itself ran the 5' RACE reads through MiXCR, one entry per CDR3 protein. The sample records approximately 550,000 distinct CDR3 sequences, around 22% being singletons. These data were likewise used in another study, on yellow fever vaccine responses in identical twins.

The source material was CD4+ T cells sorted from blood. These receptors all stem from a woman aged 18-30 years in good health.

The rearrangement joins TRBV5-3 to TRBJ2-5, with 8 bases lining up with TRBD1. TRBV5-3 is an ORF; its function is uncertain. The CDR3 is 16 residues long. V lost 4 bases to trimming and J lost 10 bases; unmatched junction nucleotides: 18. The CDR3 nucleotides read TGTGCCAGAAGCGAATCCGGGACAGGCAATTTTGATGTCCAGTACTTC. This gives the protein CARSESGTGNFDVQYF.

The V gene is TRBV7-9, the J gene TRBJ2-1; tentative D call: TRBD1 (7 bases). This CDR3 region has 17 residues. Germline V lookup: CDR1 SEHNR, CDR2 FQNEAQ (reference sequence). V lost 1 base, J lost 0 bases, and 13 bases lay in between. CDR3 sequence: CASSLGGAGGSYNEQFF. CDR3 DNA: TGTGCCAGCAGCTTAGGGGGGGCAGGGGGCTCCTACAATGAGCAGTTCTTC.

This clonotype was observed once. V gene TRBV10-2 combines with J gene TRBJ2-5; D unresolved. Trimming took 3 bases from V and 1 from J, leaving 12 bases between them. Germline CDR1 WSHSY, CDR2 SAAADI. This CDR3 has 15 amino acids. The CDR3 DNA follows: TGCGCCAGCAGTGAACATCCGATGAGCCAAGAGACCCAGTACTTC. Protein: CASSEHPMSQETQYF.

The chain links TRBV7-9 to TRBJ2-7; D is undetermined. Germline loops: CDR1 SEHNR, CDR2 FQNEAQ (reference sequence). V lost 3 bases to trimming and J lost 3 bases, with 12 bases between them. CDR3 size: 14 residues. The CDR3 is CASSFVETNYEQYF. CDR3 coding DNA: TGTGCCAGCAGCTTCGTTGAGACCAACTACGAGCAGTACTTC.

The V call is TRBV5-1, the J call TRBJ1-1, with 7 positions matching TRBD1. The germline V gene encodes CDR1 SGHRS and CDR2 YFSETQ. CDR3 length: 14 amino acids. The V and J ends lost 2 bases and 3 bases, in that order; junction bases with no gene match: 4. The DNA for the CDR3 is TGCGCCAGCAGCTTTAGGGGGCCTTACACTGAAGCTTTCTTT. Its translation: CASSFRGPYTEAFF.

This clonotype has more than one count but fewer than ten. The V gene is TRBV7-8, the J gene TRBJ1-5; D gene ambiguous. Germline V gene lookup returns CDR1 SGHVS and CDR2 FQNEAQ. V gave up 1 base and J gave up 5 bases, with 15 bases separating them. The CDR3 runs to 16 residues. The CDR3 sequence is CASSLGNNVVDQPQHF. In DNA, the CDR3 is TGTGCCAGCAGCTTAGGAAATAATGTTGTTGATCAGCCCCAGCATTTT.

The chain has TRBV20-1 and TRBJ2-3, with a weak D call TRBD2 (5 bases). The germline CDR1 and CDR2 sequences are DFQATT and SNEGSKA (reference sequence). The CDR3 totals 12 residues. Trimming removed 6 bases from V and 0 bases from J, with 7 bases in between. This CDR3 reads CSAADSTDTQYF. The CDR3 nucleotides read TGCAGTGCAGCGGACAGCACAGATACGCAGTATTTT.

The rearrangement links TRBV5-1 to TRBJ2-7; D is undetermined. The V end was cut by 0 bases, the J end by 2 bases, with 9 bases between. In germline, CDR1 is SGHRS, CDR2 YFSETQ. The CDR3 loop spans 14 amino acids. CDR3: CASSLEGSPYEQYF. CDR3 sequence (DNA): TGCGCCAGCAGCTTGGAAGGCAGCCCCTACGAGCAGTACTTC.

DNA for the CDR3: TGTGCCAGCAGTGAACAGGGGCCTACCACAGATACGCAGTATTTT. Translating it yields CASSEQGPTTDTQYF. The V and J genes are TRBV6-1 and TRBJ2-3, with a possible D match to TRBD1 (6 bases). The germline V and J ends were trimmed by 2 bases and 2 bases, with 11 bases remaining between them. CDR1 and CDR2 (germline): MNHNS, SASEGT. This CDR3 comprises 15 residues.

The CDR3 coding sequence is TGTGCCACCAGCAGAGATCCCACTCTTACCCAGTACTTC. It is translated as CATSRDPTLTQYF. The rearrangement joins TRBV15 to TRBJ2-5, with D hard to call. The CDR3 length is 13 residues. Germline V gives CDR1 LNHNV, CDR2 YYDKDF (reference sequence). The ends were cut back, 0 bases at V and 8 bases at J, with 10 bases in the middle.

J is TRBJ2-7 and V is TRBV5-5; the match to TRBD2 covers 10 bases. Germline CDR1 SGHKS, CDR2 YYEKEE (reference sequence). The length of the CDR3 is 15 residues. V shed 2 bases, J shed 2 bases, and the junction held 4 bases outside the gene matches. This CDR3 is CASSFTSGNTYEQYF. The CDR3 DNA follows: TGTGCCAGCAGCTTCACTAGCGGGAATACCTACGAGCAGTACTTC.

The chain links TRBV2 to TRBJ2-2; the match to TRBD2 covers 10 bases. Germline values: CDR1 SNHLY, CDR2 FYNNEI. The CDR3 extends over 16 amino acids. V shed 7 bases and J 5 bases; nucleotides not matched to a gene: 10. The DNA of the CDR3 is TGTGCCAGCACCCAAGCGGGAGGGCCGGGTACCGGGGAGCTGTTTTTT. Its protein is CASTQAGGPGTGELFF.

The chain carries TRBV6-1 and TRBJ1-6; D call uncertain. The CDR3 is 14 amino acids. Germline lookup yields CDR1 MNHNS and CDR2 SASEGT. The V and J ends lost 8 bases and 4 bases respectively, with 12 bases between them. The CDR3 sequence is CASSYAYYNSPLHF. CDR3 nucleotide sequence: TGTGCCAGCTCCTACGCTTATTATAATTCACCCCTCCACTTT.

The genes are TRBV25-1 and TRBJ2-1; 8 bases map to TRBD2. CDR1 and CDR2 (germline): MGHDK, SYGVNS. This CDR3 is 11 amino acids long. J was trimmed by 10 bases and V by 6 bases; bases with no gene match: 2. CDR3 amino acids: CASRLAGEQFF. CDR3 in DNA: TGTGCCAGCAGATTAGCGGGGGAGCAGTTCTTC.